Listed below are T cell receptor beta chains from one sample, sequenced in a study of cytomegalovirus exposure and HLA in healthy donors. Data came from immunoSEQ multiplex PCR; TCRdb stores just in-frame clones and leaves some out. The table shows 150,000 to 200,000 clones, with approximately 86% occurring only once. Sequenced: PBMCs. These receptor sequences come from a woman aged 18-35 years in good health and CMV-seronegative. CDR3s include the opening cysteine and the closing phenylalanine or tryptophan. Each record gives: J gene, V gene, CDR3 protein.

TRBJ1-1,TRBV5-1,CASSLTESNTEAFF
TRBJ2-7,TRBV7-9,CASSTGTGWLEQYF
TRBJ2-7,TRBV9,CASSVGLAGGGYEQYF
TRBJ1-5,TRBV2,CASSPLRSNQPQHF
TRBJ2-7,TRBV5-1,CASSAIRGEQYF
TRBJ2-7,TRBV5-1,CASSLSYGTGRSYEQYF
TRBJ2-7,TRBV7-9,CASSRDRPMQYF
TRBJ1-2,TRBV29-1,CSVIPGTGRANYGYTF
TRBJ1-2,TRBV7-2,CASSLAAGQGFLGGGYTF
TRBJ1-2,TRBV9,CASSAREDRGLSGYTF
TRBJ1-1,TRBV14,CASSQYRGATEAFF
TRBJ2-3,TRBV6-5,CASRDDRKGTDTQYF
TRBJ2-5,TRBV7-6,CASSLNPEDGGETQYF
TRBJ1-2,TRBV9,CASSPLYYQGTNYGYTF
TRBJ1-5,TRBV10-3,CAISEWNREISNQPQHF
TRBJ2-5,TRBV5-4,CASSWRGRNQETQYF
TRBJ1-1,TRBV27,CASSLRQPGTEAFF
TRBJ2-7,TRBV7-9,CASSPSGGYEQYF
TRBJ2-1,TRBV7-9,CASSSLLAGPYNEQFF
TRBJ2-5,TRBV11-2,CASSRGRTGGWETQYF
TRBJ1-1,TRBV5-1,CASSLAGDKAFF
TRBJ2-7,TRBV27,CASSLDRGRLQYF